A selection of T cell receptor beta chains follows, all from one sample in a study of early T cells in non-severe SARS-CoV-2 infection. TCRdb fed the 5' RACE reads into MiXCR, producing one record per CDR3 protein. The sample has 85,000 to 95,000 distinct CDR3 sequences, roughly 14% seen once. The source material was whole blood. These receptors were obtained from an adult who was a healthcare worker with PCR-confirmed SARS-CoV-2 infection or an uninfected control (not recorded which). Each CDR3 is given with its conserved first and last residue. Expanded clones are given a class, and other clones once, few, many or no size at all.

CDR3 protein	clone size	V gene	J gene
CASSYHGKQFF	.	TRBV7-2	TRBJ2-1
CASRAQNTGELFF	once	TRBV5-1	TRBJ2-2
CASGWGQGGYTF	.	TRBV28	TRBJ1-2
CASSSSKTGAEKLFF	many	TRBV6-2/TRBV6-3	TRBJ1-4
CATLPGGNEQFF	.	TRBV7-9	TRBJ2-1
CASSLGTRGAKNIQYF	.	TRBV5-1	TRBJ2-4
CASSRAFSGNTIYF	.	TRBV3-1	TRBJ1-3
CASRPGTGAPSNYGYTF	.	TRBV5-1	TRBJ1-2
CVSSTGGGATGELFF	.	TRBV12-3/TRBV12-4	TRBJ2-2
CASSSRGPIEAFF	.	TRBV6-1	TRBJ1-1
CASSPGSGGLDEQFF	once	TRBV7-7	TRBJ2-1
CSVVIAVEQFF	few	TRBV29-1	TRBJ2-1
CSVGNIQGLENTIYF	few	TRBV29-1	TRBJ1-3
CASSLGVFAYGYTF	.	TRBV5-1	TRBJ1-2
CASSTGQASGNTIYF	.	TRBV5-5	TRBJ1-3
CASSPTGDSNQPQHF	few	TRBV18	TRBJ1-5
CASSLGQGTGELFF	.	TRBV5-1	TRBJ2-2
CSVDISDSQETQYF	few	TRBV29-1	TRBJ2-5
CASSAGQPNTEAFF	few	TRBV10-2	TRBJ1-1
CASRVTGSANTGELFF	few	TRBV11-2	TRBJ2-2
CASTRRQNNSPLHF	.	TRBV2	TRBJ1-6
CSVWGIGIDTQYF	many	TRBV29-1	TRBJ2-3
CASSLRTGGYTF	.	TRBV19	TRBJ1-2